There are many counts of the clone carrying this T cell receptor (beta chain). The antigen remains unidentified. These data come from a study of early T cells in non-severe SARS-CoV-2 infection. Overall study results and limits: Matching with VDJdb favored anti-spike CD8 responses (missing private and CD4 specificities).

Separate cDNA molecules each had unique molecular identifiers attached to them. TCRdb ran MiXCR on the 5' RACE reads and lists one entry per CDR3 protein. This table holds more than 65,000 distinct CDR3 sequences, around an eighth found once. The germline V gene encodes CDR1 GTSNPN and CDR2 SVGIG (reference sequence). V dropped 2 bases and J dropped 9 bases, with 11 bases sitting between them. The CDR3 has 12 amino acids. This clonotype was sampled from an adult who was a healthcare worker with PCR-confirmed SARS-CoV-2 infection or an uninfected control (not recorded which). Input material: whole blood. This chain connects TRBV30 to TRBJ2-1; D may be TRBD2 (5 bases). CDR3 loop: CAWSSRAGEQFF. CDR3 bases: TGTGCCTGGAGTTCGAGGGCTGGTGAGCAGTTCTTC.